The 20 T cell receptor beta chains in this list originate from one sample, sequenced in a study of Ad26.COV2.S vaccination and SARS-CoV-2 variants. Sample treatment: some 20 received Ad26.COV2.S at low or high dose, single or two shots; 5 received placebo; per-sample allocation not given. On day 63 after the first injection, vaccine and placebo recipients gave samples. Generated by immunoSEQ multiplex PCR, the TCRdb table keeps only in-frame clones and is missing some. The sample includes around 400,000 clones, 70% to 90% of them seen just once. The sequenced sample was peripheral blood, obtained in a trial of Ad26.COV2.S vaccine versus placebo. Source of these receptors: a person between 18 and 60 years old who received the Ad26.COV2.S COVID-19 vaccine or a placebo.

This chain joins TRBV10-3 and TRBJ2-3, with no clear D. V lost 6 bases to trimming and J lost 6 bases, with 10 bases between them. The V gene's germline CDR1 is ENHRY and CDR2 SYGVKD. This CDR3 contains 12 residues. CDR3 amino acids: CAIRGSWDTQYF. CDR3 nucleotides: TGTGCCATCAGGGGCAGTTGGGATACGCAGTATTTT.

V is TRBV30 and J is TRBJ2-7; D is perhaps TRBD2 (5 bases). CDR1 is GTSNPN, CDR2 SVGIG, per germline (reference sequence). Trimming removed 0 bases at V and 2 bases at J, with 11 bases between. CDR3 length: 14 amino acids. Here the CDR3 DNA reads TGTGCCTGGAGTGTCAGTAGCGTCACCTACGAGCAGTACTTC. It specifies CAWSVSSVTYEQYF.

CDR3 sequence reads: CASSSPREAKNIQYF. Here the CDR3 DNA reads TGTGCCAGCAGTAGTCCCCGGGAGGCCAAAAACATTCAGTACTTC. V is TRBV2 and J is TRBJ2-4; D perhaps matches TRBD2 (6 bases). Trimming left V 5 bases short and J 1 base short, with 12 bases between. Germline CDR1 and CDR2: SNHLY and FYNNEI. The CDR3 totals 15 residues.

The chain has TRBV4-2 and TRBJ2-7; 9 positions match TRBD2. The CDR3 covers 20 residues. J lost 5 bases, V lost 1 base, and 21 bases had no gene match. Germline V gene sequence: CDR1 LGHNA, CDR2 YNFKEQ. CDR3 region: CASSQGFGLAGAGGTHEQYF. CDR3 in DNA: TGTGCCAGCAGCCAAGGGTTTGGGTTAGCGGGAGCCGGTGGGACCCACGAGCAGTACTTC.

This sequence joins TRBV18 and TRBJ2-2, with a weak D call TRBD2 (6 bases). Germline V gives CDR1 KGHSH, CDR2 LQKENI. Trimming removed 2 bases from V and 0 bases from J, with 16 bases in between. The CDR3 runs to 18 residues. The CDR3 reads CASSPSFFGLTNTGELFF. CDR3 sequence (DNA): TGTGCCAGCTCACCATCATTTTTTGGACTAACGAACACCGGGGAGCTGTTTTTT.

The J gene is TRBJ2-7, the V gene TRBV12-3 or TRBV12-4; possible D gene TRBD1, 6 bases. Trimming took off 6 bases at V and 7 bases at J, with 16 bases between the two ends. CDR3 length equals 13 residues. The CDR3 here is CASRGGQFGEQYF. CDR3 coding DNA: TGTGCCAGCAGGGGTGGACAGTTCGGTGAGCAGTACTTC.

The V and J genes are TRBV6-5 and TRBJ2-1; D gene unclear. The CDR3 spans 14 residues. The V gene lost 7 bases and the J gene lost 4 bases, with 14 bases spanning the gap. The V gene's germline CDR1 is MNHEY and CDR2 SVGAGI. CDR3 in amino acids: CASTNYGRYNEQFF. CDR3 DNA sequence: TGTGCCAGCACCAATTATGGACGGTACAATGAGCAGTTCTTC.

This rearrangement joins TRBV7-8 to TRBJ1-3; TRBD1 is a possible D gene (6 bases). V was shortened by 1 base and J by 0 bases, with 13 bases between the two germline ends. CDR1 and CDR2 (germline): SGHVS, FQNEAQ. This CDR3 has 17 residues. The CDR3, as DNA: TGTGCCAGCAGCTTAGAGGGTACAGGGATCTCTGGAAACACCATATATTTT. Translation gives CASSLEGTGISGNTIYF.

The count of this clone is one. V usage is TRBV18 and J usage is TRBJ1-6, with 7 bases that match TRBD1. Germline CDR1 is KGHSH and CDR2 is LQKENI. The CDR3 is 15 residues long. After removal of 0 bases from V and 9 bases from J, the junction contained 5 bases not matched to a gene. CDR3 DNA: TGTGCCAGCTCACCACCGACAGGGTCGGGTTCACCCCTCCACTTT. Translated, it gives CASSPPTGSGSPLHF.

This clone was counted a few times. The chain recombines TRBV9 with TRBJ2-1; D unresolved. The CDR3 runs 14 residues. CDR1 is SGDLS, CDR2 YYNGEE, per germline. V was shortened by 0 bases and J by 2 bases, with 6 bases between the two germline ends. The CDR3 nucleotides read TGTGCCAGCAGCGTAGGGGCTACCTACAATGAGCAGTTCTTC. It specifies CASSVGATYNEQFF.

This clone was detected once. The chain carries TRBV11-3 and TRBJ2-1; unclear D gene. Germline V lookup: CDR1 SGHNT, CDR2 YENEEA. The CDR3 has 15 residues. Trimming took off 3 bases at V and 1 base at J, with 10 bases between the two ends. The CDR3 region is CASSFQASSYNEQFF. In DNA form, the CDR3 reads TGTGCCAGCAGCTTCCAAGCGTCTTCCTACAATGAGCAGTTCTTC.

A few counts support this clone. The chain recombines TRBV11-3 with TRBJ1-3; no firm D call. This CDR3 has 14 residues. Looked up from germline, CDR1 is SGHNT and CDR2 is YENEEA. The V and J ends lost 5 bases and 6 bases respectively, with 14 bases between them. The CDR3 DNA is TGTGCCAGCAGCCGTGGGCCTTCCGAAAACACCATATATTTT. Translated: CASSRGPSENTIYF.

The V call is TRBV6-4, the J call TRBJ1-5; 10 positions agree with TRBD1. The V segment lost 6 bases and the J segment 1 base; nucleotides outside the gene matches: 12. CDR1 is MRHNA, CDR2 SNTAGT, per germline. The CDR3 covers 18 residues. This CDR3 reads CASRTDRGRGVSNQPQHF. The CDR3, as DNA: TGTGCCAGCAGGACGGACAGGGGGAGAGGCGTGAGCAATCAGCCCCAGCATTTT.

This clone was detected a few times. The genes are TRBV7-8 and TRBJ1-2; D perhaps matches TRBD1 (5 bases). Germline V gene data show CDR1 as SGHVS and CDR2 as FQNEAQ. This CDR3 has 12 residues. V shed 3 bases and J shed 8 bases, with 10 bases lying between them. CDR3 DNA: TGTGCCAGCAGCTTGCGGGGCAGGGGCTACACCTTC. This sequence encodes CASSLRGRGYTF.

This clone has a handful of counts. The J gene is TRBJ2-3, the V gene TRBV7-4; 8 bases are shared with TRBD1. Per the germline V gene, CDR1 is SGHVT and CDR2 is SQSDAQ. This CDR3 has 20 residues. Unmatched junction bases numbered 19, after V lost 5 bases and J lost 0 bases. The CDR3 nucleotides read TGTGCCAGCAGCCTAACGACCCGGGACAGGCACCTGAGGAGCACAGATACGCAGTATTTT. Translating it yields CASSLTTRDRHLRSTDTQYF. Combining the CDR3 with reference TRBV7-4 and TRBJ2-3 gives the whole variable domain GAGVSQSPRYKVAKRGRDVALRCDSISGHVTLYWYRQTLGQGSEVLTYSQSDAQRDKSGRPSGRFSAERPERSVSTLKIQRTEQGDSAVYLCASSLTTRDRHLRSTDTQYFGPGTRLTVL.

This chain uses TRBV29-1 with TRBJ1-5, with 9 bases identical to TRBD1. The CDR3 is 14 amino acids. V was clipped by 3 bases and J by 4 bases; unmatched bases: 4. Germline V gene lookup returns CDR1 SQVTM and CDR2 ANQGSEA. The CDR3 loop is CSVEGDRGNQPQHF. CDR3 nucleotide sequence: TGCAGCGTTGAGGGCGACAGGGGGAATCAGCCCCAGCATTTT. Full variable domain (rest looked up from reference TRBV29-1 and TRBJ1-5): SAVISQKPSRDICQRGTSLTIQCQVDSQVTMMFWYRQQPGQSLTLIATANQGSEATYESGFVIDKFPISRPNLTFSTLTVSNMSPEDSSIYLCSVEGDRGNQPQHFGDGTRLSIL.

The chain has TRBV30 and TRBJ2-1; D is unclear. V was cut by 1 base and J by 7 bases, with 5 bases left in between. This CDR3 region has 11 residues. CDR1 and CDR2 from the germline V gene are GTSNPN and SVGIG (reference sequence). The CDR3 region is CAWSASNEQFF. In DNA form, the CDR3 reads TGTGCCTGGAGTGCCTCAAATGAGCAGTTCTTC.

The sample holds one count of this clone. The chain carries TRBV7-2 and TRBJ2-1; the D is unclear. The CDR3 totals 15 residues. V lost 6 bases and J lost 0, with 12 bases in between. Germline V gene sequence: CDR1 SGHTA, CDR2 FQGNSA. CDR3 protein: CASRPDWRSYNEQFF. The DNA of the CDR3 is TGTGCCAGCAGACCAGACTGGCGCTCCTACAATGAGCAGTTCTTC. The variable domain in full, completed from reference TRBV7-2 and TRBJ2-1, reads GAGVSQSPSNKVTEKGKDVELRCDPISGHTALYWYRQSLGQGLEFLIYFQGNSAPDKSGLPSDRFSAERTGGSVSTLTIQRTQQEDSAVYLCASRPDWRSYNEQFFGPGTRLTVL.

The chain combines TRBV7-9 with TRBJ2-7; D is possibly TRBD1 (6 bases). Germline values: CDR1 SEHNR, CDR2 FQNEAQ (reference sequence). V was trimmed by 1 base and J by 2 bases, leaving 12 bases between them. The CDR3 sequence is 15 residues long. CDR3 in DNA: TGTGCCAGCAGCTTAGGGGCCAGGGGCCCCTACGAGCAGTACTTC. This sequence encodes CASSLGARGPYEQYF.

CDR3: CASSLARQGMDEQFF. In nucleotides, the CDR3 is TGCGCCAGCAGCTTGGCCAGGCAGGGGATGGATGAGCAGTTCTTC. The chain couples TRBV5-1 to TRBJ2-1, with D possibly TRBD1 on 6 matching bases. The germline V and J ends were trimmed by 0 bases and 8 bases, with 15 bases remaining between them. This CDR3 contains 15 residues. Germline values: CDR1 SGHRS, CDR2 YFSETQ. The variable domain in full, completed from reference TRBV5-1 and TRBJ2-1, reads KAGVTQTPRYLIKTRGQQVTLSCSPISGHRSVSWYQQTPGQGLQFLFEYFSETQRNKGNFPGRFSGRQFSNSRSEMNVSTLELGDSALYLCASSLARQGMDEQFFGPGTRLTVL.